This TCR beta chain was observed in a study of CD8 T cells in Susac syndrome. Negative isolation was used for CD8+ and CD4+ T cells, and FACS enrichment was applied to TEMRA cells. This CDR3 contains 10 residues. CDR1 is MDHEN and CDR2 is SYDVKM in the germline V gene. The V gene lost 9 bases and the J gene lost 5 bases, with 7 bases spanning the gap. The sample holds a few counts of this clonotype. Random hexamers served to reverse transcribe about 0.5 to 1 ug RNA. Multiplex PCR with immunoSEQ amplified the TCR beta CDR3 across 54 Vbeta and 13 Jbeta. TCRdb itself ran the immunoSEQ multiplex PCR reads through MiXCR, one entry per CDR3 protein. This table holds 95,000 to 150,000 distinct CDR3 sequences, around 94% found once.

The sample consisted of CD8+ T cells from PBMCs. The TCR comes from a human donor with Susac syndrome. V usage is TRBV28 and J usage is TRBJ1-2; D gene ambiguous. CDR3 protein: CASSGYGYTF. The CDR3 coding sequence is TGTGCCAGTTCCGGATATGGCTACACCTTC.